Sequencing of this T cell receptor (beta chain) was carried out in a study of identical twins. This clonotype has more than one count but fewer than ten. Germline CDR1 and CDR2: DFQATT and SNEGSKA (reference sequence). CDR3 length: 15 amino acids. V lost 3 bases and J lost 4; bases outside the gene matches: 9. Template switching created a universal primer site, and the cDNA included unique molecular identifiers. TCRdb recomputed calls from the 5' RACE reads with MiXCR, one row per CDR3 protein. In the table there are more than 1.5 million distinct CDR3 sequences, under 35% of which are singletons. This TCR was sampled from a newborn girl in good health. V gene TRBV20-1 combines with J gene TRBJ2-5, with TRBD2 identical over 9 bases. Source material: cord blood. CDR3 residues: CSASSSGGFSETQYF. The CDR3 DNA reads TGCAGTGCTAGTTCGAGCGGGGGGTTTTCAGAGACCCAGTACTTC.